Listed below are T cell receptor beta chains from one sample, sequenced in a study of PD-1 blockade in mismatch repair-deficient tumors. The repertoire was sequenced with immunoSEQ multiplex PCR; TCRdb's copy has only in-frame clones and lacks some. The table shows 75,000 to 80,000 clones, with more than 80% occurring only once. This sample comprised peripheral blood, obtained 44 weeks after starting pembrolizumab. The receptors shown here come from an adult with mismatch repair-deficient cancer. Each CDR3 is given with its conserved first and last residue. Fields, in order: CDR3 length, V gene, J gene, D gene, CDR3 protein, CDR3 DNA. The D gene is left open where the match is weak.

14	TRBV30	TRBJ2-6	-	CAWSIRGGANVLTF	TGTGCCTGGAGTATCAGGGGTGGGGCCAACGTCCTGACTTTC
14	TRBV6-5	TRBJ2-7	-	CASAEFPNGSEQYF	TGTGCCAGCGCAGAGTTTCCAAACGGCTCCGAGCAGTACTTC
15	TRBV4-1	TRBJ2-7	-	CASSQERRGSYEQYF	TGCGCCAGCAGCCAAGAGCGGCGGGGCTCCTACGAGCAGTACTTC
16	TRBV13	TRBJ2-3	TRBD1	CASSAGRGQSTDTQYF	TGTGCCAGCAGCGCCGGACGGGGACAGAGCACAGATACGCAGTATTTT
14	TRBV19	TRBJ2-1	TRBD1	CATNLDRAHNEQFF	TGTGCCACCAACCTGGACAGGGCCCACAATGAGCAGTTCTTC
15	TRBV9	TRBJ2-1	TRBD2	CASSVELAGNNEQFF	TGTGCCAGCAGCGTAGAGCTAGCGGGGAACAATGAGCAGTTCTTC
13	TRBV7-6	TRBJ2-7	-	CASSLGTGYEQYF	TGTGCCAGCAGCTTGGGCACAGGGTACGAGCAGTACTTC
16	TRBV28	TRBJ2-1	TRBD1	CASRDTGVVSYNEQFF	TGTGCCAGCCGGGATACAGGGGTAGTCTCCTACAATGAGCAGTTCTTC
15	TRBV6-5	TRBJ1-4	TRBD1	CASTADRGRNEKLFF	TGTGCCAGCACCGCCGACAGGGGACGTAATGAAAAACTGTTTTTT
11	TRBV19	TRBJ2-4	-	CASSIGRRKDF	TGTGCCAGTAGTATAGGGAGGAGGAAGGACTTC